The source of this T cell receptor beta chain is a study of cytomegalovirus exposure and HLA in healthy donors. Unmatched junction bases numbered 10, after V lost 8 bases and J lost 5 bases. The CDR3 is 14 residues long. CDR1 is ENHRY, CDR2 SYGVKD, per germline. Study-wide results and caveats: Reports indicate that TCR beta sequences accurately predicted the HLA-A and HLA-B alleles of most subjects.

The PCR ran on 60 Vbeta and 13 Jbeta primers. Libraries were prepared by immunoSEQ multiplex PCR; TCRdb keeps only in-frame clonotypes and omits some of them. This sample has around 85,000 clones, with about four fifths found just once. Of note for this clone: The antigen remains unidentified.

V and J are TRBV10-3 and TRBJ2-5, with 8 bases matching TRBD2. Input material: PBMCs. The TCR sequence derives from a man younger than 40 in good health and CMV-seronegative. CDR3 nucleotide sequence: TGTGCCATCTCAGCCGGGCCGGGGGGGGAGACCCAGTACTTC. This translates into CAISAGPGGETQYF.